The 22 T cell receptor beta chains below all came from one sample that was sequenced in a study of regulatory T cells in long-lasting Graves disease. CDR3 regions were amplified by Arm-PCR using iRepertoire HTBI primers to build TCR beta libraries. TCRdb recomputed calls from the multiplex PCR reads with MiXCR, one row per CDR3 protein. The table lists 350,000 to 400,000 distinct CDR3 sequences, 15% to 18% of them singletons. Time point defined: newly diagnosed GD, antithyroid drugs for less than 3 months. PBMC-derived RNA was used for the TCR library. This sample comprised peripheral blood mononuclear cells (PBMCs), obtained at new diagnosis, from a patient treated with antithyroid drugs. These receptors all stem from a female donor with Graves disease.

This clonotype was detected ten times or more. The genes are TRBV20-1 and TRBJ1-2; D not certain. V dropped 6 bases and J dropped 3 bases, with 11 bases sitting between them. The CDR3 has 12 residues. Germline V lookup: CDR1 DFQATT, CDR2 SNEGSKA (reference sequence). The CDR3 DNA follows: TGCAGTGCCAGTCTAAGCGACTATGGCTACACCTTC. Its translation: CSASLSDYGYTF.

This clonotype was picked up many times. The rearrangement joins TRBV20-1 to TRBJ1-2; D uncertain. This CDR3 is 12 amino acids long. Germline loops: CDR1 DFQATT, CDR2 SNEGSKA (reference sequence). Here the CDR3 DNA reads TGCAGCGGACCGAACGGGGTATATGGCTACACCTTC. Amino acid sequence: CSGPNGVYGYTF.

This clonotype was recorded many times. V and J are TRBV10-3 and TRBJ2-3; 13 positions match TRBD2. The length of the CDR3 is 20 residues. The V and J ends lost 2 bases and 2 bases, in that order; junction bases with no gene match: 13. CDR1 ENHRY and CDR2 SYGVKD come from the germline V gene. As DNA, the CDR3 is TGTGCCATCAGTGAGCCGTCGGGACTAGCGGGATTGGCAGCCACAGATACGCAGTATTTT. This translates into CAISEPSGLAGLAATDTQYF.

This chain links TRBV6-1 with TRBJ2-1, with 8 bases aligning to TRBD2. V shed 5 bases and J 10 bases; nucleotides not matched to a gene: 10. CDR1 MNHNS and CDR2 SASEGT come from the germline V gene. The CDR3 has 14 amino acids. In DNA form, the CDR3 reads TGTGCCAGCAGTCCCCTCGGGAGGGGGATCGAGCAGTTCTTC. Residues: CASSPLGRGIEQFF.

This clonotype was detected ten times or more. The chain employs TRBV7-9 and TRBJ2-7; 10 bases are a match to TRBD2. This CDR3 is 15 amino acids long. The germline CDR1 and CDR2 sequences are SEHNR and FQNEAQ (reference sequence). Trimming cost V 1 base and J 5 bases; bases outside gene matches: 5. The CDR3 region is CASSLGGSGRNEQYF. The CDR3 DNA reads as TGTGCCAGCAGCTTAGGGGGTAGCGGGAGGAACGAGCAGTACTTC.

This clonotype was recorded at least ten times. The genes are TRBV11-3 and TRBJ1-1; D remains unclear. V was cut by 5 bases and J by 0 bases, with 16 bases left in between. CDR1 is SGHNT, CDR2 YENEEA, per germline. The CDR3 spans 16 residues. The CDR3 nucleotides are TGTGCCAGCAGCACTGGAGGCGGAGGTATGAACACTGAAGCTTTCTTT. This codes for CASSTGGGGMNTEAFF.

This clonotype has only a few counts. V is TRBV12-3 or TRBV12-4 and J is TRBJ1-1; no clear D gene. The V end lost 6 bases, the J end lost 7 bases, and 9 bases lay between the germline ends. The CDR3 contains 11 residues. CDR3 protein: CASRKSLEAFF. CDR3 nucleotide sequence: TGTGCCAGCAGGAAGAGCCTTGAAGCTTTCTTT.

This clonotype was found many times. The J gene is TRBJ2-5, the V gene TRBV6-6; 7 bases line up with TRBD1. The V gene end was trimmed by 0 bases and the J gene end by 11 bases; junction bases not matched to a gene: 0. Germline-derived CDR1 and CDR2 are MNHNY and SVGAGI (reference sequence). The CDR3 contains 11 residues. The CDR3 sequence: CASSYSDRQYF. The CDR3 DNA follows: TGTGCCAGCAGTTACTCGGACAGGCAGTACTTC.

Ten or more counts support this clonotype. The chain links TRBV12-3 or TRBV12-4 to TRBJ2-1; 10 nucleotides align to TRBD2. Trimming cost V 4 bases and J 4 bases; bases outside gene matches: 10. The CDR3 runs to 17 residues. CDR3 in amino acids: CASSYPWTSGAYNEQFF. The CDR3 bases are TGTGCCAGCAGTTACCCGTGGACTAGCGGAGCTTACAATGAGCAGTTCTTC.

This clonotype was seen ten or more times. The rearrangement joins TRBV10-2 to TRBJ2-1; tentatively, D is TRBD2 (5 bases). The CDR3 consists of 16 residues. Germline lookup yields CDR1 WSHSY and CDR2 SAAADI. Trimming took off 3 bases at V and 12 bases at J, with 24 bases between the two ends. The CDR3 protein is CASSDWVASGGSGQFF. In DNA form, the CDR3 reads TGCGCCAGCAGTGATTGGGTAGCGTCCGGTGGGAGTGGGCAGTTCTTC.

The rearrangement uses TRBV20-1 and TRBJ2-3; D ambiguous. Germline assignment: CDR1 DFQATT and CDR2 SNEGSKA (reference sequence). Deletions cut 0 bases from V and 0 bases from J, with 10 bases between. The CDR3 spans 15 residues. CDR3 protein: CSARDPALSTDTQYF. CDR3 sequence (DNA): TGCAGTGCTAGAGATCCGGCGCTTAGCACAGATACGCAGTATTTT.

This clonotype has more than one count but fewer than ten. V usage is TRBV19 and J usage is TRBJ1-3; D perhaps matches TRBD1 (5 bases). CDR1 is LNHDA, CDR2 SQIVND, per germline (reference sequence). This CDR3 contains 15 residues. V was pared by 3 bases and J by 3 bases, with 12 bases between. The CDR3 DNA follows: TGTGCCAGTAGTATTTCGGGGGATGGTGGAAACACCATATATTTT. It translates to CASSISGDGGNTIYF. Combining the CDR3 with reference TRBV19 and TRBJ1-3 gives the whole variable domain DGGITQSPKYLFRKEGQNVTLSCEQNLNHDAMYWYRQDPGQGLRLIYYSQIVNDFQKGDIAEGYSVSREKKESFPLTVTSAQKNPTAFYLCASSISGDGGNTIYFGEGSWLTVV.

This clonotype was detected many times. CDR3 DNA: TGTGCCAGCAGCTTATTTGATCTTCCGAACACTGAAGCTTTCTTT. Protein: CASSLFDLPNTEAFF. The chain recombines TRBV11-2 with TRBJ1-1, with unresolved D. The CDR3 runs 15 residues. CDR1 and CDR2 from the germline V gene are SGHAT and FQNNGV. V was clipped by 2 bases and J by 1 base, with 11 bases between them.

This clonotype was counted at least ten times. The CDR3 loop reads CASSFGGWGRKNTDTQYF. CDR3 sequence (DNA): TGTGCCAGCAGTTTTGGCGGTTGGGGCAGAAAGAACACAGATACGCAGTATTTT. This chain joins TRBV12-3 or TRBV12-4 and TRBJ2-3; D is perhaps TRBD1 (5 bases). This CDR3 comprises 18 residues. Trimming shortened V by 3 bases and J by 2 bases, and 21 bases separated the two germline ends.

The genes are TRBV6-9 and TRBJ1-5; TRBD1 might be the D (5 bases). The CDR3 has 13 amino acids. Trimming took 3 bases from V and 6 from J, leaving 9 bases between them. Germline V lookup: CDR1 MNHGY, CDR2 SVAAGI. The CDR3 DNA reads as TGTGCCAGCAGTTACCAGGGAAGTCAGCCCCAGCATTTT. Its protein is CASSYQGSQPQHF.

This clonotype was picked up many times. The CDR3 DNA sequence: TGTGCCAGCACTCACCGGGACAGCAGCTCCTACGAGCAGTACTTC. Protein sequence: CASTHRDSSSYEQYF. V usage is TRBV6-1 and J usage is TRBJ2-7, with 7 bases matching TRBD1. V trimming: 7 bases; J trimming: 0 bases; junction bases outside the gene matches: 9. CDR1 and CDR2 (germline): MNHNS, SASEGT. The CDR3 has 15 amino acids.

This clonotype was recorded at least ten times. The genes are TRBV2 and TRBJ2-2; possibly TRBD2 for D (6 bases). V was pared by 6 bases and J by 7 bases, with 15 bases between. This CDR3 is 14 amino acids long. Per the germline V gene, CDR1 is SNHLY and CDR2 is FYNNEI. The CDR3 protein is CASSEREIIGELFF. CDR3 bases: TGTGCCAGCAGCGAACGGGAGATCATCGGGGAGCTGTTTTTT.

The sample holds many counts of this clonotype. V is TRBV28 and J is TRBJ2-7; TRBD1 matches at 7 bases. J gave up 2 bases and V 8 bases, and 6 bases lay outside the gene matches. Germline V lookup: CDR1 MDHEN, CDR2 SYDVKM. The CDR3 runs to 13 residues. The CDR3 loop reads CASQRQGAYEQYF. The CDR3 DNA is TGTGCCAGCCAGAGGCAGGGGGCCTACGAGCAGTACTTC.

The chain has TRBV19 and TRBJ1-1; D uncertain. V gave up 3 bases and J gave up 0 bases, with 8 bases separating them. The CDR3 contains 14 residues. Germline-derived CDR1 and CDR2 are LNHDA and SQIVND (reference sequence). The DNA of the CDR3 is TGTGCCAGTAGTATGGGAGGTTTGAACACTGAAGCTTTCTTT. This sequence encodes CASSMGGLNTEAFF.

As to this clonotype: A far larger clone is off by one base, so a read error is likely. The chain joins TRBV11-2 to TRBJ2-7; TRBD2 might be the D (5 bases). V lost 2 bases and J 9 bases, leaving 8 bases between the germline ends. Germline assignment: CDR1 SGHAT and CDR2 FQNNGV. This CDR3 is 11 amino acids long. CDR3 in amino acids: CASSLRGGQYF. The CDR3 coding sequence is TGTGCCAGCAGCTTAAGAGGAGGGCAGTACTTC.

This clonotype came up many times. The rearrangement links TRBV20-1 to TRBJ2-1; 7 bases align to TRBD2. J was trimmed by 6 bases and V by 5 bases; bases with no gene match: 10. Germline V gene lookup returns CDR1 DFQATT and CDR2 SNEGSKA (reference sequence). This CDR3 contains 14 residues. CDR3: CSAPLGGRGNEQFF. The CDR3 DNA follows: TGCAGTGCTCCCCTGGGCGGGAGAGGCAATGAGCAGTTCTTC.

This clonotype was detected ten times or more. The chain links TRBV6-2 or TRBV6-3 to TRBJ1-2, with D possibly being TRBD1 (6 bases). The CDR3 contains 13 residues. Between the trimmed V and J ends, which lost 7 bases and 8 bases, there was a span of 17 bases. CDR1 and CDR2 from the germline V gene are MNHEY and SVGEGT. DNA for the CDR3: TGTGCCAGCACCCAAGGGGGGTATGGCGGCTACACCTTC. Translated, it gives CASTQGGYGGYTF.